Included here is one TCR beta chain sequence, with context. The antigen is unknown. This entry is derived from a study of cytomegalovirus exposure and HLA in healthy donors. Study-level findings and limits: In vitro confirmation showed a few CMV-associated chains to be CMV antigen specific. No immune exposure information besides CMV serostatus was available.

Amplification used 60 Vbeta primers and 13 Jbeta primers. Method: immunoSEQ multiplex PCR; TCRdb's copy keeps in-frame clones and lacks some. The repertoire includes about 180,000 clones, about four fifths of them detected once, and over 4.5% sits in the top ten. Trimming took off 7 bases at V and 1 base at J, with 7 bases between the two ends. This CDR3 spans 13 amino acids. CDR1 and CDR2 (germline): MNHEY, SVGAGI. The clonotype comes from a woman aged 18-35 years in good health and CMV-seropositive. The chain uses TRBV6-5 and TRBJ2-2; the D is unclear. The sample taken for sequencing was PBMCs. CDR3 coding DNA: TGTGCCAGCATACAGCAGAACACCGGGGAGCTGTTTTTT. It translates to CASIQQNTGELFF.